The 5 T cell receptor beta chains presented below share a single source sample, sequenced in a study of blood T cell repertoires in COVID-19. Clones were read by immunoSEQ multiplex PCR, and TCRdb kept only the in-frame ones, dropping some. The sample has more than 200,000 clones, around 80% seen once. Sequencing was carried out using peripheral blood. Every receptor here comes from a man aged 35-49 years with active or convalescent COVID-19.

The V gene is TRBV27, the J gene TRBJ1-2, with 10 positions matching TRBD1. Germline-derived CDR1 and CDR2 are MNHEY and SMNVEV (reference sequence). V lost 5 bases, J lost 2 bases, and 5 bases stayed unmatched. CDR3 length: 15 amino acids. CDR3 coding DNA: TGTGCCAGCAGTCTACGACAGGGGGCAAACTATGGCTACACCTTC. It is translated as CASSLRQGANYGYTF.

The chain is built from TRBV19 and TRBJ1-4, with TRBD1 matching 7 bases. Germline V gives CDR1 LNHDA, CDR2 SQIVND (reference sequence). CDR3 length equals 15 residues. Unmatched junction bases numbered 7, after V lost 5 bases and J lost 4 bases. In DNA, the CDR3 is TGTGCCAGTAGTCCCCGGACAGGTTTTAATGAAAAACTGTTTTTT. Encoded protein: CASSPRTGFNEKLFF.

The V call is TRBV29-1, the J call TRBJ2-5; TRBD2 aligns across 9 bases. The J segment lost 4 bases and the V segment lost 2 bases, leaving 5 bases of the junction unmatched. The CDR3 runs to 14 residues. Looked up from germline, CDR1 is SQVTM and CDR2 is ANQGSEA. CDR3 DNA sequence: TGCAGCGTTGAAAGGGAACTAGCGGGAGAGACCCAGTACTTC. This codes for CSVERELAGETQYF. Together with reference TRBV29-1 and TRBJ2-5, the CDR3 gives the full variable domain: SAVISQKPSRDICQRGTSLTIQCQVDSQVTMMFWYRQQPGQSLTLIATANQGSEATYESGFVIDKFPISRPNLTFSTLTVSNMSPEDSSIYLCSVERELAGETQYFGPGTRLLVL.

This clone was seen just once. The gene calls are TRBV19 and TRBJ1-2; 8 bases line up with TRBD1. CDR1 is LNHDA and CDR2 is SQIVND in the germline V gene (reference sequence). Trimming removed 3 bases from V and 5 bases from J; junction bases left unmatched: 8. The CDR3 has 15 amino acids. CDR3 loop: CASSMAGTGPYGYTF. The CDR3 DNA sequence: TGTGCCAGTAGTATGGCCGGGACAGGACCATATGGCTACACCTTC.

J is TRBJ2-7 and V is TRBV28; TRBD1 agrees at 7 bases. Germline V gene data show CDR1 as MDHEN and CDR2 as SYDVKM. With V trimmed by 5 bases and J by 0 bases, 7 bases remained unmatched. This CDR3 spans 15 amino acids. CDR3 bases: TGTGCCAGCAGTCCGTGGGCAGGGGGCTCCTACGAGCAGTACTTC. Translated: CASSPWAGGSYEQYF. Looking up the rest from reference TRBV28 and TRBJ2-7 gives the full variable domain: DVKVTQSSRYLVKRTGEKVFLECVQDMDHENMFWYRQDPGLGLRLIYFSYDVKMKEKGDIPEGYSVSREKKERFSLILESASTNQTSMYLCASSPWAGGSYEQYFGPGTRLTVT.